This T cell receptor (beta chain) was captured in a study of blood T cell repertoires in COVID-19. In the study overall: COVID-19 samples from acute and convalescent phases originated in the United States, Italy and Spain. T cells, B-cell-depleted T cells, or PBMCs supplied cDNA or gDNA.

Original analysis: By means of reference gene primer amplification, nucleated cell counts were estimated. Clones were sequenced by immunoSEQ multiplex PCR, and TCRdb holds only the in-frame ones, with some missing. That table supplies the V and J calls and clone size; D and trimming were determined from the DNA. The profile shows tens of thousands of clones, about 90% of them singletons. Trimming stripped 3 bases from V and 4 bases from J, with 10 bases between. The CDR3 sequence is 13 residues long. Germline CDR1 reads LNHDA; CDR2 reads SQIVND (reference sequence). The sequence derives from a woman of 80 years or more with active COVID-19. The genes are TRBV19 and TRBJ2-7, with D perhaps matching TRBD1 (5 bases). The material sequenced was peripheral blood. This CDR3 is CASSIGRAYEQYF. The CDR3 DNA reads TGTGCCAGTAGTATTGGCAGGGCATACGAGCAGTACTTC.